The 22 T cell receptor beta chains given below trace back to one sample, sequenced in a study of cytomegalovirus exposure and HLA in healthy donors. PCR amplification relied on 60 Vbeta primers (plus 13 Jbeta primers). Libraries were prepared by immunoSEQ multiplex PCR; TCRdb keeps only in-frame clonotypes and omits some of them. The sample lists fewer than 250,000 clones; just over 75% were seen once. The sample was PBMCs. Receptors originate from a man between 18 and 35 years old in good health and CMV-seronegative.

V is TRBV7-9 and J is TRBJ2-1; a weak D match, TRBD1 (5 bases). This CDR3 is built from 16 residues. Trimming took off 5 bases at V and 0 bases at J, with 14 bases between the two ends. Germline CDR1 SEHNR, CDR2 FQNEAQ (reference sequence). The CDR3 reads CASSPKAGSSYNEQFF. The CDR3 region has the DNA TGTGCCAGCAGCCCAAAGGCAGGGTCCTCCTACAATGAGCAGTTCTTC.

The V and J genes are TRBV11-2 and TRBJ2-3; 10 positions match TRBD1. Germline trimming cut 5 bases from V and 7 bases from J; bases unmatched to any gene: 9. The CDR3 sequence is 15 residues long. CDR1 is SGHAT, CDR2 FQNNGV, per germline. The CDR3 DNA reads TGTGCCAGCAGCGTACCGGGACAGGGGCCGAATACGCAGTATTTT. Translation: CASSVPGQGPNTQYF.

This chain links TRBV19 with TRBJ2-1; 7 bases fit TRBD1. Germline V gives CDR1 LNHDA, CDR2 SQIVND (reference sequence). There are 14 residues in the CDR3. V lost 10 bases, J lost 2 bases, and 8 bases stayed unmatched. CDR3 in amino acids: CAIKGTVPYNEQFF. CDR3 DNA: TGTGCCATTAAAGGGACAGTTCCCTACAATGAGCAGTTCTTC. The full variable domain, rest sourced from reference TRBV19 and TRBJ2-1, is DGGITQSPKYLFRKEGQNVTLSCEQNLNHDAMYWYRQDPGQGLRLIYYSQIVNDFQKGDIAEGYSVSREKKESFPLTVTSAQKNPTAFYLCAIKGTVPYNEQFFGPGTRLTVL.

V usage is TRBV19 and J usage is TRBJ2-7; 8 bases map to TRBD2. After removal of 5 bases from V and 2 bases from J, the junction contained 8 bases not matched to a gene. CDR1 LNHDA and CDR2 SQIVND come from the germline V gene (reference sequence). The CDR3 is made up of 15 amino acids. The CDR3 is CASSGLAGTPYEQYF. CDR3 coding DNA: TGTGCCAGTAGTGGATTAGCGGGAACTCCCTACGAGCAGTACTTC.

The V gene is TRBV7-3, the J gene TRBJ2-3, with 9 bases lining up with TRBD2. Germline CDR1 is SGHTA and CDR2 is FQGTGA. There are 17 residues in the CDR3. J was trimmed by 0 bases and V by 4 bases; bases with no gene match: 8. The CDR3 here is CASSSYSGSASTDTQYF. The CDR3 nucleotides read TGTGCCAGCAGCTCCTATAGCGGGAGCGCTAGCACAGATACGCAGTATTTT.

This chain connects TRBV6-1 to TRBJ1-1; TRBD1 aligns across 8 bases. The V and J ends lost 3 bases and 2 bases, in that order; junction bases with no gene match: 8. The V gene's germline CDR1 is MNHNS and CDR2 SASEGT. CDR3 length: 16 amino acids. The CDR3 sequence: CASSDPPGQANTEAFF. The CDR3 DNA is TGTGCCAGCAGTGATCCGCCGGGACAGGCTAACACTGAAGCTTTCTTT.

This chain connects TRBV28 to TRBJ2-1; possible D gene TRBD1, 7 bases. Trimming shortened V by 5 bases and J by 9 bases, and 20 bases separated the two germline ends. The CDR3 spans 15 residues. Germline V gene data show CDR1 as MDHEN and CDR2 as SYDVKM. CDR3 sequence reads: CASSDITTGRGEQFF. CDR3 DNA: TGTGCCAGCAGTGATATTACGACAGGGCGGGGTGAGCAGTTCTTC.

This CDR3 reads CASSSYTNTEAFF. The CDR3 DNA follows: TGTGCCAGCAGTTCGTACACGAACACTGAAGCTTTCTTT. The chain recombines TRBV27 with TRBJ1-1, with D hard to call. There are 13 residues in the CDR3. Germline V gene sequence: CDR1 MNHEY, CDR2 SMNVEV (reference sequence). V was clipped by 4 bases and J by 1 base, with 7 bases between them.

CDR3 sequence: CASSYSSRTFEQYF. The CDR3 bases are TGTGCCAGCAGTTACTCCTCCCGGACTTTTGAGCAGTACTTC. The chain recombines TRBV6-5 with TRBJ2-7; D is perhaps TRBD2 (5 bases). Germline CDR1 MNHEY, CDR2 SVGAGI. This CDR3 spans 14 amino acids. Between the trimmed V and J ends, which lost 0 bases and 7 bases, there was a span of 13 bases.

The rearrangement joins TRBV2 to TRBJ2-7; D may be TRBD2 (6 bases). Trimming cost V 6 bases and J 6 bases, with 21 bases left between them. This CDR3 region has 15 residues. CDR1 and CDR2 from the germline V gene are SNHLY and FYNNEI. CDR3 sequence: CASRSSQVPGGEQYF. The CDR3 DNA sequence: TGTGCCAGCAGATCCTCCCAGGTCCCCGGGGGCGAGCAGTACTTC.

The rearrangement links TRBV5-6 to TRBJ2-2; 8 bases match TRBD2. Germline loops: CDR1 SGHDT, CDR2 YYEEEE. Germline trimming cut 1 base from V and 8 bases from J; bases unmatched to any gene: 7. The CDR3 loop spans 15 amino acids. This CDR3 reads CASSLRGRWTGELFF. The CDR3 region has the DNA TGTGCCAGCAGCTTGCGCGGGAGGTGGACTGGGGAGCTGTTTTTT. Full variable domain (rest looked up from reference TRBV5-6 and TRBJ2-2): DAGVTQSPTHLIKTRGQQVTLRCSPKSGHDTVSWYQQALGQGPQFIFQYYEEEERQRGNFPDRFSGHQFPNYSSELNVNALLLGDSALYLCASSLRGRWTGELFFGEGSRLTVL.

V and J are TRBV7-9 and TRBJ2-3; no clear D. The CDR3 consists of 14 residues. Per germline, CDR1 SEHNR and CDR2 FQNEAQ (reference sequence). V was clipped by 2 bases and J by 6 bases, with 12 bases between them. The CDR3 DNA follows: TGTGCCAGCAGCTTAAATACAGCCCGGGATACGCAGTATTTT. The encoded protein is CASSLNTARDTQYF.

The rearrangement joins TRBV13 to TRBJ1-1; 7 bases map to TRBD1. CDR1 and CDR2 from the germline V gene are PRHDT and FYEKMQ (reference sequence). This CDR3 region has 14 residues. V trimming: 3 bases; J trimming: 5 bases; junction bases outside the gene matches: 6. The CDR3 nucleotides are TGTGCCAGCAGCTTTACAGGGGATTCAACTGAAGCTTTCTTT. Amino acid sequence: CASSFTGDSTEAFF.

V and J are TRBV5-1 and TRBJ2-7; D is unresolved. With 4 bases removed from V and 2 bases from J, the gap between germline ends came to 19 bases. CDR3 length: 16 residues. Germline loops: CDR1 SGHRS, CDR2 YFSETQ. The CDR3 spells CASSLRSNRQAYEQYF. The CDR3 nucleotides are TGCGCCAGCAGCCTGCGTTCGAACCGACAAGCCTACGAGCAGTACTTC.

This clone was recorded a few times. The rearrangement links TRBV28 to TRBJ2-1, with 9 bases that match TRBD2. This CDR3 spans 16 amino acids. Per the germline V gene, CDR1 is MDHEN and CDR2 is SYDVKM. The junction had 7 bases not matched to a gene; V was cut back by 6 bases and J by 1 base. Here the CDR3 DNA reads TGTGCCAGCAGGGAAGATAGCGGGAGTTCCTACAATGAGCAGTTCTTC. Amino acid sequence: CASREDSGSSYNEQFF. Combining the CDR3 with reference TRBV28 and TRBJ2-1 gives the whole variable domain DVKVTQSSRYLVKRTGEKVFLECVQDMDHENMFWYRQDPGLGLRLIYFSYDVKMKEKGDIPEGYSVSREKKERFSLILESASTNQTSMYLCASREDSGSSYNEQFFGPGTRLTVL.

V is TRBV5-1 and J is TRBJ2-4; 13 bases line up with TRBD2. The CDR3 runs 17 residues. J was trimmed by 0 bases and V by 4 bases; bases with no gene match: 4. The V gene's germline CDR1 is SGHRS and CDR2 YFSETQ. DNA of the CDR3: TGCGCCAGCAGCCTCGGGACTAGCGGGATAGCCAAAAACATTCAGTACTTC. Encoded protein: CASSLGTSGIAKNIQYF.

J is TRBJ2-7 and V is TRBV27, with TRBD2 matching over 7 bases. The CDR3 has 16 residues. Trimming cost V 1 base and J 0 bases; bases outside gene matches: 6. In germline, CDR1 is MNHEY, CDR2 SMNVEV (reference sequence). The CDR3 here is CASSLFASGSSYEQYF. In DNA, the CDR3 is TGTGCCAGCAGTTTATTCGCTAGCGGTAGCTCCTACGAGCAGTACTTC.

This clone was detected once. This chain links TRBV28 with TRBJ1-1; the D is unclear. V dropped 6 bases and J dropped 2 bases, with 7 bases sitting between them. Germline-derived CDR1 and CDR2 are MDHEN and SYDVKM. This CDR3 has 12 residues. The CDR3 reads CASRSPNTEAFF. The DNA for the CDR3 is TGTGCCAGCAGAAGCCCCAACACTGAAGCTTTCTTT.

The chain links TRBV19 to TRBJ2-3; the match to TRBD2 covers 10 bases. The germline V gene encodes CDR1 LNHDA and CDR2 SQIVND (reference sequence). The CDR3 runs to 15 residues. Trimming took 5 bases from V and 8 from J; bases not matched to a gene: 10. CDR3 loop: CASSPTGTSEGTQYF. The CDR3 DNA is TGTGCCAGTAGTCCAACCGGGACTAGCGAAGGTACGCAGTATTTT.

The chain combines TRBV9 with TRBJ2-3; 15 bases line up with TRBD2. V trimming: 0 bases; J trimming: 2 bases; junction bases outside the gene matches: 4. The CDR3 covers 18 residues. In germline, CDR1 is SGDLS, CDR2 YYNGEE. The CDR3 nucleotides are TGTGCCAGCAGCGTAGGGACTAGCGGGGGGGGATACACAGATACGCAGTATTTT. Its protein product is CASSVGTSGGGYTDTQYF.

The chain carries TRBV19 and TRBJ1-5; D possibly corresponds to TRBD1 (5 bases). The germline V gene has CDR1 LNHDA and CDR2 SQIVND (reference sequence). The CDR3 loop spans 13 amino acids. The V end lost 8 bases, the J end lost 6 bases, and 14 bases lay between the germline ends. CDR3 in DNA: TGTGCCAGTTGGGGGGGTTACAGTCAGCCCCAGCATTTT. Amino acids: CASWGGYSQPQHF.

V gene TRBV5-4 combines with J gene TRBJ2-7; 13 bases line up with TRBD2. This CDR3 region has 17 residues. The junction had 5 bases not matched to a gene; V was cut back by 0 bases and J by 2 bases. The germline gives CDR1 SGHNT, CDR2 YYREEE (reference sequence). The CDR3 spells CASSLARGLAGPYEQYF. DNA for the CDR3: TGTGCCAGCAGCTTGGCCAGGGGACTAGCGGGACCCTACGAGCAGTACTTC.